Detailed here is one T cell receptor (delta chain). The antigen is unknown. Sequences come from RNA converted to cDNA by reverse transcription. The CDR3 regions were amplified by multiplex PCR from V-gene primers to a constant-region primer. TCRdb re-called the multiplex PCR reads using CATT. The data hold some 73,000 delta-chain clones, with approximately 30% observed a single time. The sorted cells were CD3+ Vdelta1+ Vdelta2- thymocytes from alphabeta-depleted thymus. Sorted Vdelta1+ thymocytes were about 96% to 99.6% pure. This entry comes from a study of Vδ1+ human thymocytes. Study results and caveats: TRD repertoires were essentially private, unlike widely shared TRG clonotypes. Thymic delta-chain repertoires held approximately 20% Vdelta2 sequences and few Vdelta3, despite high sort purity. Thymic TRG and TRD repertoires appeared highly polyclonal.

Germline V gene lookup returns CDR1 TSWWSYY and CDR2 QGS. The CDR3 sequence is 18 residues long. Trimming pared 4 bases from V and 2 bases from J, leaving 23 bases between. The chain uses TRDV1 and TRDJ1; possibly TRDD2 or TRDD3 for D (5 bases each). The sequenced sample consisted of Vdelta1+ gamma-delta thymocytes from the thymus. Subset reported: FACS-sorted CD3+ TCRalphabeta- TCRVdelta1+ TCRVdelta2- thymocytes. This TCR was sampled from a boy under two years old who had congenital heart surgery. In nucleotides, the CDR3 is TGTGCTCTTGGGGCCCCGGCCTTCTCCACTGGTTGGACCGATAAACTCATCTTT. This codes for CALGAPAFSTGWTDKLIF.